The present entry profiles one T cell receptor beta chain with its context. What it recognizes is unknown. Between the trimmed V and J ends, which lost 5 bases and 5 bases, there was a span of 15 bases. CDR1 is LNHDA and CDR2 is SQIVND in the germline V gene (reference sequence). This CDR3 is 14 amino acids long. This sample is drawn from a study of CD8 T cells in Susac syndrome. Study observations and caveats: The study's TCR sequencing and HLA analysis drew on a certain number of individuals. That number was acknowledged as relatively small.

When the RNA was reverse transcribed, random hexamers were used with an input of about 0.5 to 1 ug. The TCR beta CDR3 was amplified by immunoSEQ multiplex PCR across 54 Vbeta, 13 Jbeta. TCRdb re-called the immunoSEQ multiplex PCR reads with MiXCR, one entry per CDR3 protein. The sample shows approximately 200,000 distinct CDR3 sequences, 90% to 97% of them seen only once. Patients with stable or active relapsing-remitting disease, all of them treatment-naive, made up the multiple sclerosis controls. The sample comprised CD4+ T cells from PBMCs. The source is a human donor with multiple sclerosis. V usage is TRBV19 and J usage is TRBJ2-5; the D gene is possibly TRBD2 (6 bases). This CDR3 is CASSPNPAGETQYF. The DNA of the CDR3 is TGTGCCAGTAGTCCTAACCCGGCGGGGGAGACCCAGTACTTC. Complete variable domain (other parts from reference TRBV19 and TRBJ2-5): DGGITQSPKYLFRKEGQNVTLSCEQNLNHDAMYWYRQDPGQGLRLIYYSQIVNDFQKGDIAEGYSVSREKKESFPLTVTSAQKNPTAFYLCASSPNPAGETQYFGPGTRLLVL.